The clone carrying this T cell receptor beta chain appeared many times. What it binds is not known. The data stem from a study of T cells in Graves' hyperthyroidism and ophthalmopathy. Study-wide findings and caveats: In blood, most of the thyroid clonotypes expanded above 0.001 were also present.

Graves' hyperthyroidism was deemed stable absent ophthalmopathy progression within 18 months. Hyperthyroidism had been newly diagnosed in patients aged 18 to 65, and its duration was under 2 months. The germline V gene encodes CDR1 SGHTA and CDR2 FQGNSA. Trimming left V 3 bases short and J 5 bases short, with 10 bases between. The CDR3 has 13 residues. RNA transcripts were the template for amplifying TCR beta CDR3 regions. Researchers ran a first-round RT-PCR on the TCR CDR3 using the HTBI primer set. TCRdb re-called the multiplex PCR reads through MiXCR, storing one row per CDR3 protein. The sample lists hundreds of thousands of distinct CDR3 sequences; about two fifths were seen once.

Sequenced: blood. The clonotype was recovered from a man aged 18 to 29 with Graves' hyperthyroidism. The chain is built from TRBV7-2 and TRBJ1-1; D gene unclear. The CDR3 DNA reads as TGTGCCAGCAGCTTCCTGGGTGGGACTGAAGCTTTCTTT. It encodes CASSFLGGTEAFF.